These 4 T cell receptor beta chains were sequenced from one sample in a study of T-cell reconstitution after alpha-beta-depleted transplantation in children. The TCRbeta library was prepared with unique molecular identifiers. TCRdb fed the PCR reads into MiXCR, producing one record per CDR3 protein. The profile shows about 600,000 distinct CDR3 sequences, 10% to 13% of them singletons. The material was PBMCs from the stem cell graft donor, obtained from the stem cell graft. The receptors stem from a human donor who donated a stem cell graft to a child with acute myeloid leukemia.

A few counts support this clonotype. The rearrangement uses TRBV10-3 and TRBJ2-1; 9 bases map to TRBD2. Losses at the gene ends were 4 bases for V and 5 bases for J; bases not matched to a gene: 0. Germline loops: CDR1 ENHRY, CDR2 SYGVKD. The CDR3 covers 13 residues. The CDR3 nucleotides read TGTGCCATCAGTGGACTAGCGGACAATGAGCAGTTCTTC. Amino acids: CAISGLADNEQFF.

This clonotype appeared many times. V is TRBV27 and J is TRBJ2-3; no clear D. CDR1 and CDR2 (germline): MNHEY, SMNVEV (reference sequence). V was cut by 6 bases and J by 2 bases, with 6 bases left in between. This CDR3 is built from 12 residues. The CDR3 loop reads CASSRNTDTQYF. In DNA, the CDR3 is TGTGCCAGCAGCCGAAACACAGATACGCAGTATTTT.

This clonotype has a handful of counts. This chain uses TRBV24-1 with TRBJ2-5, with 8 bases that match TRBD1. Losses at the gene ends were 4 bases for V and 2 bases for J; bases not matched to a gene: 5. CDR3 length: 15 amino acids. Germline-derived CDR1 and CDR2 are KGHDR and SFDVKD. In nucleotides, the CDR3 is TGTGCCACCAGTGACCAGGGGGCAACGCAAGAGACCCAGTACTTC. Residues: CATSDQGATQETQYF.

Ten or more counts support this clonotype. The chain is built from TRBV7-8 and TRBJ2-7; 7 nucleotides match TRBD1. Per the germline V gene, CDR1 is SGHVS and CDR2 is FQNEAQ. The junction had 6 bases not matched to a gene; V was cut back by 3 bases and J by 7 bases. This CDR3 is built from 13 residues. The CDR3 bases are TGTGCCAGCAGCTTGTCGACAGGGTGGGAGCAGTACTTC. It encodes CASSLSTGWEQYF.